One and the same sample provided the 20 T cell receptor beta chains below, sequenced in a study of beta chain features in type 1 diabetes. Reverse transcribing all isolated RNA meant expressed TCRB transcripts were sequenced. Clones were read by immunoSEQ multiplex PCR, and TCRdb kept only the in-frame ones, dropping some. The data show more than 150,000 clones, roughly 9% seen once. Sample: central memory CD4+ T cells from blood. The receptors originated from a young woman in good health.

A few counts support this clone. V usage is TRBV5-1 and J usage is TRBJ1-2; TRBD1 agrees at 7 bases. Germline V gene sequence: CDR1 SGHRS, CDR2 YFSETQ. The CDR3 is made up of 12 amino acids. Trimming removed 4 bases from V and 14 bases from J; junction bases left unmatched: 11. The CDR3 region is CASSLDREFATF. The CDR3 region has the DNA TGCGCCAGCAGCCTAGACAGGGAATTTGCGACCTTC. Using reference TRBV5-1 and TRBJ1-2 for the parts outside the CDR3, the full variable domain is KAGVTQTPRYLIKTRGQQVTLSCSPISGHRSVSWYQQTPGQGLQFLFEYFSETQRNKGNFPGRFSGRQFSNSRSEMNVSTLELGDSALYLCASSLDREFATFGSGTRLTVV.

The chain recombines TRBV30 with TRBJ2-7, with D hard to call. V lost 3 bases and J 3 bases, leaving 6 bases between the germline ends. This CDR3 is built from 11 residues. The germline CDR1 and CDR2 sequences are GTSNPN and SVGIG (reference sequence). CDR3 nucleotide sequence: TGTGCCTGGAGAGTCTACTACGAGCAGTACTTC. Protein product: CAWRVYYEQYF. Drawing the rest from reference TRBV30 and TRBJ2-7, the complete variable domain is SQTIHQWPATLVQPVGSPLSLECTVEGTSNPNLYWYRQAAGRGLQLLFYSVGIGQISSEVPQNLSASRPQDRQFILSSKKLLLSDSGFYLCAWRVYYEQYFGPGTRLTVT.

This clone appeared many times. Other DNA sequences from this sample encode an identical CDR3 as well. The chain uses TRBV11-2 and TRBJ2-5; TRBD2 agrees at 7 bases. The V gene's germline CDR1 is SGHAT and CDR2 FQNNGV. Trimming removed 1 base from V and 4 bases from J; junction bases left unmatched: 3. The CDR3 is made up of 14 amino acids. The CDR3 DNA sequence: TGTGCCAGCAGCTTAGGGGGCGGGAGAGAGACCCAGTACTTC. Its translation: CASSLGGGRETQYF.

The chain joins TRBV7-9 to TRBJ2-1; 7 bases fit TRBD2. There are 15 residues in the CDR3. V lost 10 bases to trimming and J lost 0 bases; unmatched junction nucleotides: 9. The V gene's germline CDR1 is SEHNR and CDR2 FQNEAQ (reference sequence). CDR3 in amino acids: CATPLGGGSYNEQFF. The CDR3 nucleotides are TGTGCCACACCTTTGGGCGGGGGCTCCTACAATGAGCAGTTCTTC.

This clone was observed a handful of times. Within the sample, other DNA sequences also encode this same CDR3. V and J are TRBV4-1 and TRBJ2-3, with no clear D. The V gene's germline CDR1 is MGHRA and CDR2 YSYEKL. V was pared by 1 base and J by 0 bases, with 11 bases between. The CDR3 totals 16 residues. The DNA of the CDR3 is TGCGCCAGCAGCCAAGTCAACCTAGTCAGCACAGATACGCAGTATTTT. Its translation: CASSQVNLVSTDTQYF.

This clone was recorded a few times. The chain recombines TRBV5-1 with TRBJ2-5, with a weak D call TRBD2 (5 bases). The germline V gene has CDR1 SGHRS and CDR2 YFSETQ. Trimming cost V 9 bases and J 9 bases, with 21 bases left between them. This CDR3 is built from 13 residues. The CDR3 reads CATSSGILGAQYF. DNA of the CDR3: TGCGCCACCTCGAGCGGCATTCTTGGCGCCCAGTACTTC.

This clone turned up a few times. V gene TRBV5-1 combines with J gene TRBJ2-3, with D possibly TRBD1 on 5 matching bases. V was clipped by 2 bases and J by 0 bases, with 13 bases between them. The CDR3 extends over 16 amino acids. Germline assignment: CDR1 SGHRS and CDR2 YFSETQ. The CDR3 sequence: CASSLDSESSTDTQYF. For the CDR3, the DNA is TGCGCCAGCAGCTTAGACAGCGAGTCTAGCACAGATACGCAGTATTTT.

This chain connects TRBV13 to TRBJ2-3, with TRBD1 matching over 9 bases. Germline V gene lookup returns CDR1 PRHDT and CDR2 FYEKMQ (reference sequence). After removal of 4 bases from V and 8 bases from J, the junction contained 7 bases not matched to a gene. The length of the CDR3 is 14 residues. The CDR3 DNA follows: TGTGCCAGCAGCTATTACAGGGGGCGGGGTACGCAGTATTTT. It translates to CASSYYRGRGTQYF.

The chain combines TRBV18 with TRBJ2-1; D perhaps matches TRBD2 (7 bases). Looked up from germline, CDR1 is KGHSH and CDR2 is LQKENI. V lost 2 bases and J 9 bases, leaving 14 bases between the germline ends. The CDR3 sequence is 14 residues long. The CDR3 sequence: CASSPGRGGREQFF. CDR3 nucleotide sequence: TGTGCCAGCTCACCAGGAAGGGGGGGCCGTGAGCAGTTCTTC.

This clone was seen a few times. The rearrangement uses TRBV5-1 and TRBJ1-1; D call uncertain. Germline lookup yields CDR1 SGHRS and CDR2 YFSETQ. Trimming took off 3 bases at V and 3 bases at J, with 9 bases between the two ends. This CDR3 has 13 residues. CDR3 sequence: CASSSGYDTEAFF. The CDR3 bases are TGCGCCAGCAGCTCCGGGTACGACACTGAAGCTTTCTTT.

This chain uses TRBV9 with TRBJ1-3; D unclear. The CDR3 covers 14 residues. V was clipped by 4 bases and J by 0 bases, with 8 bases between them. CDR1 and CDR2 from the germline V gene are SGDLS and YYNGEE. CDR3 DNA sequence: TGTGCCAGCAGCTTCGACACCTCTGGAAACACCATATATTTT. Translation: CASSFDTSGNTIYF.

With respect to this clone: At the DNA level, this CDR3 is encoded by other sequences in the same sample as well. The chain couples TRBV7-8 to TRBJ2-7; possible D gene TRBD2, 5 bases. Trimming took 0 bases from V and 3 from J, leaving 12 bases between them. Germline CDR1 and CDR2: SGHVS and FQNEAQ. The CDR3 covers 15 residues. CDR3: CASSLAPAGGYEQYF. CDR3 sequence (DNA): TGTGCCAGCAGCTTAGCCCCGGCGGGCGGCTACGAGCAGTACTTC.

This clone was seen a handful of times. The chain employs TRBV18 and TRBJ1-5; TRBD1 matches at 8 bases. The CDR3 covers 16 residues. CDR1 is KGHSH, CDR2 LQKENI, per germline. J lost 5 bases, V lost 3 bases, and 9 bases had no gene match. CDR3 sequence: CASSPRRTGGDQPQHF. The CDR3 nucleotides read TGTGCCAGCTCACCTCGACGAACAGGGGGGGATCAGCCCCAGCATTTT.

The chain couples TRBV7-3 to TRBJ2-2; 8 bases align to TRBD2. This CDR3 contains 17 residues. Germline CDR1 SGHTA, CDR2 FQGTGA. V lost 5 bases, J lost 5 bases, and 13 bases stayed unmatched. DNA for the CDR3: TGTGCCAGCAGCCCGCCCGGGGGGGCTAAAGGGACCGGGGAGCTGTTTTTT. This gives the protein CASSPPGGAKGTGELFF.

The chain recombines TRBV27 with TRBJ1-5; 7 bases align to TRBD1. Germline lookup yields CDR1 MNHEY and CDR2 SMNVEV (reference sequence). The J segment lost 5 bases and the V segment lost 5 bases, leaving 12 bases of the junction unmatched. There are 16 residues in the CDR3. The CDR3 DNA is TGTGCCAGCAGTCCCCCAGGGGGATATGTCCATCAGCCCCAGCATTTT. Its protein is CASSPPGGYVHQPQHF.

The rearrangement links TRBV5-1 to TRBJ2-3; maybe TRBD2 (5 bases). V gave up 3 bases and J gave up 0 bases, with 11 bases separating them. The CDR3 length is 15 residues. Germline V gives CDR1 SGHRS, CDR2 YFSETQ. The DNA for the CDR3 is TGCGCCAGCAGCTACACGGGAAGTAGCACAGATACGCAGTATTTT. Its protein product is CASSYTGSSTDTQYF. Complete variable domain (other parts from reference TRBV5-1 and TRBJ2-3): KAGVTQTPRYLIKTRGQQVTLSCSPISGHRSVSWYQQTPGQGLQFLFEYFSETQRNKGNFPGRFSGRQFSNSRSEMNVSTLELGDSALYLCASSYTGSSTDTQYFGPGTRLTVL.

This clone has only a few counts. The V gene is TRBV28, the J gene TRBJ1-5; D is unresolved. The germline V gene has CDR1 MDHEN and CDR2 SYDVKM. This CDR3 comprises 14 residues. The germline V and J ends were trimmed by 7 bases and 0 bases, with 10 bases remaining between them. The CDR3 loop is CASTGGNSNQPQHF. CDR3 DNA: TGTGCCAGCACCGGCGGCAATAGCAATCAGCCCCAGCATTTT.

The V call is TRBV4-1, the J call TRBJ1-5; D remains unclear. The CDR3 is 15 residues long. V gave up 1 base and J gave up 4 bases, with 11 bases separating them. Germline CDR1 reads MGHRA; CDR2 reads YSYEKL. CDR3 nucleotides: TGCGCCAGCAGCCAAGTCGGACGGACTAATCAGCCCCAGCATTTT. As protein: CASSQVGRTNQPQHF.

This chain uses TRBV7-9 with TRBJ2-5; 10 bases agree with TRBD1. This CDR3 comprises 14 residues. In germline, CDR1 is SEHNR, CDR2 FQNEAQ (reference sequence). V gave up 5 bases and J gave up 5 bases; unmatched junction bases: 5. CDR3: CASSLMGQGETQYF. CDR3 DNA sequence: TGTGCCAGCAGCCTCATGGGACAGGGGGAGACCCAGTACTTC.

CDR3 sequence (DNA): TGCAGCGTTGATATAGGGGACTATGGCTACACCTTC. It encodes CSVDIGDYGYTF. The rearrangement uses TRBV29-1 and TRBJ1-2, with D perhaps TRBD1 (5 bases). CDR3 size: 12 residues. The ends were cut back, 3 bases at V and 3 bases at J, with 8 bases in the middle. In germline, CDR1 is SQVTM, CDR2 ANQGSEA. Full variable domain (remainder filled in from reference TRBV29-1 and TRBJ1-2): SAVISQKPSRDICQRGTSLTIQCQVDSQVTMMFWYRQQPGQSLTLIATANQGSEATYESGFVIDKFPISRPNLTFSTLTVSNMSPEDSSIYLCSVDIGDYGYTFGSGTRLTVV.